This TCR beta chain emerged from a study of T cells after yellow fever vaccination. Regarding the study as a whole: Abundant bulk-population clonotypes could contaminate the FACS-sorted repertoires.

Points on this clonotype: Its target is unknown.

Synthesis of TCR cDNA relied on 5'RACE template switching, which attached a universal primer site and UMIs. TCRdb re-analysed the 5' RACE reads in MiXCR, keeping a single row per CDR3 protein. The sample has a few hundred thousand distinct CDR3 sequences; more than 8.5% are singletons. Germline CDR1 SGHDT, CDR2 YYEEEE. V lost 0 bases and J 3 bases, leaving 13 bases between the germline ends. The CDR3 extends over 15 amino acids. The receptor's source is a man between 18 and 35 years old who received the YFV17D yellow fever vaccine. The gene calls are TRBV5-6 and TRBJ2-7; a weak D match, TRBD1 (5 bases). The source was PBMCs, collected on the day of the first yellow fever vaccination. CDR3 region: CASSLGVGRDYEQYF. CDR3 in DNA: TGTGCCAGCAGCTTGGGTGTGGGCAGGGACTACGAGCAGTACTTC. Drawing the rest from reference TRBV5-6 and TRBJ2-7, the complete variable domain is DAGVTQSPTHLIKTRGQQVTLRCSPKSGHDTVSWYQQALGQGPQFIFQYYEEEERQRGNFPDRFSGHQFPNYSSELNVNALLLGDSALYLCASSLGVGRDYEQYFGPGTRLTVT.